This T cell receptor (beta chain) is from a study of OX40 agonist ivuxolimab in advanced cancers. Individuals having autoimmune disease history or systemic immunosuppression were not enrolled. V was pared by 6 bases and J by 1 base, with 8 bases of the junction left unmatched. Germline values: CDR1 MNHNS, CDR2 SASEGT. This CDR3 spans 15 amino acids. Repertoires were generated with immunoSEQ multiplex PCR, while TCRdb's copy carries only in-frame clones and drops some. Counted here are tens of thousands of clones, approximately 90% occurring once; the ten biggest clones make up roughly 0.5%. This TCR came from an adult with an advanced solid tumor such as melanoma, head and neck, liver or kidney cancer. Sequences were derived from CD4+ or CD8+ T cells sorted from blood, sampled in a trial of the OX40 agonist ivuxolimab. The V call is TRBV6-1, the J call TRBJ2-5; 7 nucleotides line up with TRBD1. The CDR3 loop is CASRRRAGGQETQYF. As DNA, the CDR3 is TGTGCCAGCAGACGTAGGGCAGGGGGCCAAGAGACCCAGTACTTC.